Presented here are 9 T cell receptor beta chains from one specimen sequenced in a study of metastatic and nonmetastatic thyroid tumors. TCRdb reassembled clones from the PCR reads with MiXCR. The table records approximately 69,000 clones, about 14% of them present only once. Thyroid surgery had not been preceded by any treatment in any patient. Sequenced sample: blood. The receptors derive from a male donor with papillary thyroid cancer or a benign thyroid nodule (not recorded which). Some clones in this sample may be carry-over from other donors' samples.

This clone was seen only a few times. The chain employs TRBV27 and TRBJ2-7, with TRBD2 matching 15 bases. Looked up from germline, CDR1 is MNHEY and CDR2 is SMNVEV (reference sequence). CDR3 length: 18 residues. V shed 5 bases, J shed 6 bases, and the junction held 14 bases outside the gene matches. For the CDR3, the DNA is TGTGCCAGCAGTCTAAGCCGTAGGACTAGCGGGGGGGGCACCGAGCAGTACTTC. Translated, it gives CASSLSRRTSGGGTEQYF.

This clone was seen only a few times. V is TRBV27 and J is TRBJ1-4; D uncertain. The CDR3 has 14 residues. Per the germline V gene, CDR1 is MNHEY and CDR2 is SMNVEV (reference sequence). Trimming pared 7 bases from V and 5 bases from J, leaving 14 bases between. CDR3 bases: TGTGCCAGCAAACTCGACATTTCCAATGAAAAACTGTTTTTT. Protein sequence: CASKLDISNEKLFF.

This clone was recorded many times. This sequence joins TRBV2 and TRBJ1-2, with TRBD1 matching 9 bases. Per the germline V gene, CDR1 is SNHLY and CDR2 is FYNNEI. CDR3 length: 14 amino acids. The J segment lost 4 bases and the V segment lost 6 bases, leaving 6 bases of the junction unmatched. The CDR3 nucleotides read TGTGCCAGCAGAGCCGGGACAGGGAGCTATGGCTACACCTTC. This codes for CASRAGTGSYGYTF.

This clone has a count of ten or more. The genes are TRBV6-2 or TRBV6-3 and TRBJ1-2; D gene unclear. CDR3 size: 12 residues. The V end was cut by 10 bases, the J end by 8 bases, with 17 bases between. Germline CDR1 and CDR2: MNHEY and SVGEGT. CDR3 residues: CATEANLRGYTF. CDR3 coding DNA: TGTGCCACCGAGGCGAATTTGCGGGGCTACACCTTC.

At least ten counts were recorded for this clone. The CDR3: CASRDGPEQYF. The CDR3 DNA follows: TGTGCCAGCAGGGATGGACCCGAGCAGTACTTC. The J gene is TRBJ2-7, the V gene TRBV6-1; D remains unclear. Germline V CDR1 and CDR2: MNHNS, SASEGT. The CDR3 extends over 11 amino acids. V lost 6 bases and J lost 6, with 9 bases in between.

This rearrangement joins TRBV20-1 to TRBJ2-1, with D perhaps matching TRBD2 (5 bases). The germline V and J ends were trimmed by 0 bases and 9 bases, with 18 bases remaining between them. Germline V lookup: CDR1 DFQATT, CDR2 SNEGSKA (reference sequence). The CDR3 has 15 amino acids. The CDR3 coding sequence is TGCAGTGCTAGAGACCCAGTGGACTTGGTGAGTGAGCAGTTCTTC. It specifies CSARDPVDLVSEQFF.

V is TRBV5-8 and J is TRBJ2-7; the D is unclear. This CDR3 has 13 residues. CDR1 is SGHTS and CDR2 is YDEGEE in the germline V gene. V was clipped by 6 bases and J by 1 base, with 11 bases between them. The CDR3 bases are TGTGCCAGCATCTCGGTACAGTCCTACGAGCAGTACTTC. Residues: CASISVQSYEQYF.

This clone was counted a few times. A much larger clone differs by one base, so this may be a read error. The chain links TRBV10-3 to TRBJ1-4; no reliable D call. Trimming left V 10 bases short and J 3 bases short, with 12 bases between. Germline lookup yields CDR1 ENHRY and CDR2 SYGVKD. This CDR3 contains 13 residues. The CDR3 sequence is CATRRYSNEKLFF. CDR3 in DNA: TGTGCCACCCGCCGGTACTCTAATGAAAAACTGTTTTTT.

The chain carries TRBV6-1 and TRBJ1-2, with 8 bases identical to TRBD1. The junction had 3 bases not matched to a gene; V was cut back by 6 bases and J by 3 bases. CDR1 is MNHNS, CDR2 SASEGT, per germline. The CDR3 totals 13 residues. CDR3 residues: CASSQGQDYGYTF. The DNA for the CDR3 is TGTGCCAGCAGCCAGGGACAGGACTATGGCTACACCTTC.